The 5 T cell receptor beta chains in this list originate from one sample, sequenced in a study of blood T cells in healthy people across ages. The second PCR ran about 6 to 11 cycles with a sample-barcoded 5' primer and J-beta primers. MiXCR, run by TCRdb on the 5' RACE reads, gives a single entry per CDR3 protein. The sample has around 900,000 distinct CDR3 sequences, more than 25% seen once. Sequenced: blood. The origin of the receptors is a woman of 80 years or more in good health.

This clonotype was found many times. V is TRBV6-2 or TRBV6-3 and J is TRBJ2-1; the D call may be TRBD1 or TRBD2 (6 bases each). Germline CDR1 is MNHEY and CDR2 is SVGEGT. The CDR3 is made up of 15 amino acids. The V end lost 2 bases, the J end lost 7 bases, and 15 bases lay between the germline ends. CDR3 loop: CASSYLGGRWNEQFF. Written as DNA, the CDR3 is TGTGCCAGCAGTTACCTGGGGGGCCGATGGAATGAGCAGTTCTTC.

The J gene is TRBJ1-3, the V gene TRBV30; TRBD1 aligns across 8 bases. The CDR3 has 13 residues. With 5 bases clipped from V and 3 bases from J, the junction kept 3 bases outside the gene matches. CDR1 and CDR2 from the germline V gene are GTSNPN and SVGIG (reference sequence). In nucleotides, the CDR3 is TGTGCCTGGGTGGGACAGGTTGGAAACACCATATATTTT. It is translated as CAWVGQVGNTIYF.

A word on this clonotype: A read error is possible here, since a much larger clone lies one base away. The rearrangement joins TRBV20-1 to TRBJ2-7, with a possible D match to TRBD1 (6 bases). Trimming stripped 4 bases from V and 7 bases from J, with 29 bases between. Per the germline V gene, CDR1 is DFQATT and CDR2 is SNEGSKA (reference sequence). The CDR3 runs 17 residues. CDR3 DNA: TGCAGTGCTAACAGGGCCCGAACCTCTATAACCTACAATGAGCAGTACTTC. Its translation is CSANRARTSITYNEQYF.

This clonotype was counted between two and nine times. The CDR3, as DNA: TGTGCCAGCAGCTTCCGACAGGGGGGGAACTATGGCTACACCTTC. Residues: CASSFRQGGNYGYTF. The chain has TRBV13 and TRBJ1-2; TRBD1 matches 9 bases. Germline CDR1 and CDR2: PRHDT and FYEKMQ (reference sequence). J gave up 2 bases and V 3 bases, and 4 bases lay outside the gene matches. The CDR3 length is 15 residues.

This clonotype was detected many times. This sequence joins TRBV7-8 and TRBJ2-3, with a tentative D call TRBD1 (5 bases). This CDR3 spans 16 amino acids. Germline V gene lookup returns CDR1 SGHVS and CDR2 FQNEAQ. V dropped 5 bases and J dropped 0 bases, with 15 bases sitting between them. This CDR3 reads CASSRQGATSTDTQYF. CDR3 nucleotide sequence: TGTGCCAGCAGCCGCCAAGGGGCTACTAGCACAGATACGCAGTATTTT.